This entry lists 5 T cell receptor beta chains sequenced from one sample in a study of CD8+ T cells in alopecia areata. In each case, RNA was isolated and then reverse transcribed into cDNA as the sequencing template. Profiling relied on immunoSEQ multiplex PCR, and the TCRdb table lists in-frame clones only, not all of them. The sample shows roughly 250,000 clones, roughly 60% of them seen only once. Indicated treatment: oral pan-JAK inhibitor, 5-10 mg twice daily. The sequencing used CD4+ T cells sorted from blood, collected around week 54, from a patient treated with tofacitinib. These receptors were obtained from a human donor with alopecia areata.

V is TRBV14 and J is TRBJ2-3, with 7 bases aligning to TRBD2. The CDR3 is 14 residues long. The V gene's germline CDR1 is SGHDN and CDR2 FVKESK. V was clipped by 0 bases and J by 5 bases; unmatched bases: 2. The CDR3, as DNA: TGTGCCAGCAGCCAAGAGCAGCGGGAAGATACGCAGTATTTT. Translation gives CASSQEQREDTQYF.

This rearrangement joins TRBV5-6 to TRBJ1-4; D might be TRBD1 (5 bases). The CDR3 runs to 16 residues. With 4 bases removed from V and 3 bases from J, the gap between germline ends came to 16 bases. Germline assignment: CDR1 SGHDT and CDR2 YYEEEE. This CDR3 is CASSLQIQGPNEKLFF. The CDR3 DNA reads TGTGCCAGCAGCCTTCAAATCCAGGGCCCTAATGAAAAACTGTTTTTT.

This clone was seen a handful of times. This rearrangement joins TRBV5-1 to TRBJ1-6; D gene uncertain. Trimming pared 4 bases from V and 11 bases from J, leaving 16 bases between. There are 14 residues in the CDR3. Germline V CDR1 and CDR2: SGHRS, YFSETQ. CDR3 protein: CASSLERERTPLHF. For the CDR3, the DNA is TGCGCCAGCAGCCTGGAGAGGGAGAGGACACCCCTCCACTTT.

The CDR3 protein is CSVVGIGGYEQYF. CDR3 DNA: TGCAGCGTCGTGGGGATCGGGGGTTACGAGCAGTACTTC. V gene TRBV29-1 combines with J gene TRBJ2-7; possibly TRBD2 for D (6 bases). Germline lookup yields CDR1 SQVTM and CDR2 ANQGSEA. V was shortened by 6 bases and J by 4 bases, with 16 bases between the two germline ends. The CDR3 sequence is 13 residues long.

The rearrangement links TRBV29-1 to TRBJ2-7, with D perhaps TRBD2 (5 bases). The end of the DNA fits TRBJ2-5 better, so the J call may be wrong. There are 13 residues in the CDR3. Germline lookup yields CDR1 SQVTM and CDR2 ANQGSEA. CDR3 loop: CSVESGDQETQYF. DNA of the CDR3: TGCAGCGTTGAGTCCGGGGACCAAGAGACCCAGTACTTC.